These T cell receptor beta chains were read from a single sample in a study of blood T cell repertoires in COVID-19. Clones were sequenced by immunoSEQ multiplex PCR, and TCRdb holds only the in-frame ones, with some missing. Seen here are some 390,000 clones, about 89% observed once, and the top ten hold 1.5% to 1.8%. Source material: peripheral blood. The receptors were sampled from a woman aged 35 to 49 with COVID-19, enrolled during active disease. Both conserved end residues are part of each CDR3. A D gene is named only where the DNA matches it firmly. Rows may omit the clone size; those that give it use once, few, many or a size class.

j_gene: TRBJ2-7
abundance: NA
d_gene: TRBD1
v_gene: TRBV29-1
CDR3nt: TGCAGCGGCAGGGGGCCCAACTACGAGCAGTACTTC
CDR3aa: CSGRGPNYEQYF

j_gene: TRBJ1-5
abundance: NA
d_gene: NA
v_gene: TRBV2
CDR3nt: TGTGCCAGCAGTGTTCGGGGGGTCAGCAATCAGCCCCAGCATTTT
CDR3aa: CASSVRGVSNQPQHF

j_gene: TRBJ1-2
abundance: few
d_gene: NA
v_gene: TRBV6-5
CDR3nt: TGTGCCAGCAGTTACCGGCCGGAGGAGGGCTACACCTTC
CDR3aa: CASSYRPEEGYTF

j_gene: TRBJ1-1
abundance: NA
d_gene: NA
v_gene: TRBV7-8
CDR3nt: TGTGCCAGCAGCTTACAGGGTTTGGACACTGAAGCTTTCTTT
CDR3aa: CASSLQGLDTEAFF

j_gene: TRBJ1-1
abundance: NA
d_gene: TRBD1
v_gene: TRBV12-3/TRBV12-4
CDR3nt: TGTGCCAGCAGTTCATCGGACAGGGCATCAGCTTTCTTT
CDR3aa: CASSSSDRASAFF

j_gene: TRBJ1-1
abundance: NA
d_gene: TRBD1
v_gene: TRBV5-8
CDR3nt: TGTGCCAGCAGCCCCTGGGGGACAGGTTACCGGACTGAAGCTTTCTTT
CDR3aa: CASSPWGTGYRTEAFF

j_gene: TRBJ1-1
abundance: NA
d_gene: TRBD1
v_gene: TRBV28
CDR3nt: TGTGCCAGCAGTTCAGGGGGCGGAGGAAACACTGAAGCTTTCTTT
CDR3aa: CASSSGGGGNTEAFF

j_gene: TRBJ2-7
abundance: once
d_gene: TRBD2
v_gene: TRBV9
CDR3nt: TGTGCCAGCAGCGTAACGAGCGGGAGGGCCTATGAGCAGTACTTC
CDR3aa: CASSVTSGRAYEQYF

j_gene: TRBJ1-2
abundance: NA
d_gene: TRBD1
v_gene: TRBV25-1
CDR3nt: TGTGCCAGCAGTGTTACAGGGGGCTATGGCTACACCTTC
CDR3aa: CASSVTGGYGYTF

j_gene: TRBJ1-2
abundance: NA
d_gene: NA
v_gene: TRBV18
CDR3nt: TGTGCCAGCTCCCGCAAACTAGAGGACTTTCTTCGTAGCTACACCTTC
CDR3aa: CASSRKLEDFLRSYTF

j_gene: TRBJ1-3
abundance: NA
d_gene: NA
v_gene: TRBV6-2/TRBV6-3
CDR3nt: TGTGCCAGCAGTTTCGGGAACTCTGGAAACACCATATATTTT
CDR3aa: CASSFGNSGNTIYF

j_gene: TRBJ1-5
abundance: NA
d_gene: NA
v_gene: TRBV28
CDR3nt: TGTGCCAGCAGTAACCCCCTGGGGGGGGGTAGGCAGCCCCAGCATTTT
CDR3aa: CASSNPLGGGRQPQHF

j_gene: TRBJ1-4
abundance: NA
d_gene: TRBD1
v_gene: TRBV7-8
CDR3nt: TGTGCCAGCAGCACCGGGGGACAGGTTGATGAAAAACTGTTTTTT
CDR3aa: CASSTGGQVDEKLFF

j_gene: TRBJ2-1
abundance: once
d_gene: NA
v_gene: TRBV5-5
CDR3nt: TGTGCCAGCAGCTCCCCAGGGACCACCCATCCAGGGGGGTCCTACAATGAGCAGTTCTTC
CDR3aa: CASSSPGTTHPGGSYNEQFF

j_gene: TRBJ1-1
abundance: NA
d_gene: TRBD1
v_gene: TRBV5-1
CDR3nt: TGCGCCAGCAGCCCTCCTAAATCCGGGACAGGGGTAGAAGCTTTCTTT
CDR3aa: CASSPPKSGTGVEAFF

j_gene: TRBJ2-3
abundance: NA
d_gene: TRBD2
v_gene: TRBV29-1
CDR3nt: TGCAGCGTTGAGGGAGGGTTTCCTTCTAGCACAGATACGCAGTATTTT
CDR3aa: CSVEGGFPSSTDTQYF

j_gene: TRBJ1-2
abundance: NA
d_gene: NA
v_gene: TRBV19
CDR3nt: TGTGCCAGTAGTATTCCACAGAACTATGGCTACACCTTC
CDR3aa: CASSIPQNYGYTF

j_gene: TRBJ2-1
abundance: NA
d_gene: NA
v_gene: TRBV6-5
CDR3nt: TGTGCCAGCAGGAAGGACAGAAGCTCCTACAATGAGCAGTTCTTC
CDR3aa: CASRKDRSSYNEQFF

j_gene: TRBJ1-1
abundance: NA
d_gene: NA
v_gene: TRBV6-4
CDR3nt: TGTGCCAGCAGTCTTGAGGGTGACACTGAAGCTTTCTTT
CDR3aa: CASSLEGDTEAFF

j_gene: TRBJ2-7
abundance: NA
d_gene: NA
v_gene: TRBV7-2
CDR3nt: TGTGCCAGCAGCGCCGGACTGGACTTGGAGCAGTACTTC
CDR3aa: CASSAGLDLEQYF

j_gene: TRBJ2-3
abundance: NA
d_gene: NA
v_gene: TRBV28
CDR3nt: TGTGCCAGCAGTTTTAAAGATACGCAGTATTTT
CDR3aa: CASSFKDTQYF

j_gene: TRBJ1-2
abundance: NA
d_gene: NA
v_gene: TRBV6-5
CDR3nt: TGTGCCAGCAGTTACTCCGCAGATAACTATGGCTACACCTTC
CDR3aa: CASSYSADNYGYTF

j_gene: TRBJ1-5
abundance: NA
d_gene: NA
v_gene: TRBV19
CDR3nt: TGTGCCAGTATTTCATCGGCGGGTATCGGCAATCAGCCCCAGCATTTT
CDR3aa: CASISSAGIGNQPQHF